This entry is about one TCR beta chain. The target antigen is unknown. This may arise from a read error, as a much more abundant clone is one base away. TCRdb used MiXCR to reprocess the 5' RACE reads, holding one entry per CDR3 protein. The table includes 2,000 to 3,000 distinct CDR3 sequences, just over 15% detected once. Specified time point: sample taken at primary tumor resection. Patients with untreated early-stage non-small cell lung cancer, numbering around 72, were the donors. CDR3 size: 16 residues. Per the germline V gene, CDR1 is SGHTA and CDR2 is FQGTGA. These data come from a study of spatial heterogeneity in lung cancer. Study observations and caveats: Counts of expanded alpha and beta TCRs within tumors tracked the tumor nonsynonymous mutation count.

The receptor comes from a female donor with early-stage non-small cell lung cancer. V usage is TRBV7-3 and J usage is TRBJ2-3; D might be TRBD1 or TRBD2, each matching 5 bases. Sequenced material: lung tumor tissue, taken at surgery. The CDR3 bases are TGTGCCAGCAGCTTAAAACTAGGGGCCGGCACAGTTACGCAGTATTTT. Translation gives CASSLKLGAGTVTQYF.